The source of this TCR beta chain is a study of regulatory T cells in long-lasting Graves disease. Specified time point: newly diagnosed GD, antithyroid drugs for less than 3 months. PBMC RNA served as the TCR library source. This clonotype was found many times. Combining iRepertoire HTBI primers with Arm-PCR of CDR3 regions, the authors built TCR beta libraries. MiXCR was run by TCRdb on the multiplex PCR reads, yielding one entry per CDR3 protein. The sample yields 400,000 to 450,000 distinct CDR3 sequences, under 15% seen once. V lost 0 bases and J lost 1; bases outside the gene matches: 4. CDR3 length: 16 amino acids. Germline-derived CDR1 and CDR2 are SGHRS and YFSETQ. The same sample was also used in a study of T cells in Graves' hyperthyroidism and ophthalmopathy.

Sequenced material: peripheral blood mononuclear cells (PBMCs), taken at new diagnosis, from a patient treated with antithyroid drugs. V is TRBV5-1 and J is TRBJ2-1, with TRBD2 identical over 7 bases. The clonotype was recovered from a woman between 25 and 40 years old with Graves disease. The CDR3 loop is CASSLDTGGSYNEQFF. CDR3 nucleotide sequence: TGCGCCAGCAGCTTGGATACGGGGGGATCCTACAATGAGCAGTTCTTC.